The TCR beta chain under discussion was sequenced for a study of T cells in Graves' hyperthyroidism and ophthalmopathy. Only a few counts were recorded for this clonotype. The antigen is not known. Findings and limits, study-wide: Most clonotypes expanded in the thyroid (above 0.001) were also present in blood. Researchers report that a 13 V-J model separated ophthalmopathy from stable hyperthyroidism.

Lactation, pregnancy, other autoimmune disease or uncontrolled infection excluded patients. The diagnoses drew upon clinical symptoms, serum thyroxine and TRAb, thyroid ultrasound and orbital computed tomography. Amplification of TCR beta CDR3 regions was performed using RNA transcripts as template. HTBI primers were used for first-round RT-PCR of the TCR CDR3. MiXCR, run by TCRdb on the multiplex PCR reads, gives a single entry per CDR3 protein. The sample contains under 350,000 distinct CDR3 sequences, about a sixth of which appear only once. The TCR was taken from an older woman with Graves' ophthalmopathy. Sequenced material: blood.

CDR3 nucleotides: TGTGCCAGCAGTACCCCGGACTATGGCTACACCTTC. It translates to CASSTPDYGYTF. The rearrangement links TRBV6-1 to TRBJ1-2, with D unresolved. V shed 5 bases and J shed 3 bases, with 7 bases lying between them. Germline CDR1 MNHNS, CDR2 SASEGT. The CDR3 has 12 residues.